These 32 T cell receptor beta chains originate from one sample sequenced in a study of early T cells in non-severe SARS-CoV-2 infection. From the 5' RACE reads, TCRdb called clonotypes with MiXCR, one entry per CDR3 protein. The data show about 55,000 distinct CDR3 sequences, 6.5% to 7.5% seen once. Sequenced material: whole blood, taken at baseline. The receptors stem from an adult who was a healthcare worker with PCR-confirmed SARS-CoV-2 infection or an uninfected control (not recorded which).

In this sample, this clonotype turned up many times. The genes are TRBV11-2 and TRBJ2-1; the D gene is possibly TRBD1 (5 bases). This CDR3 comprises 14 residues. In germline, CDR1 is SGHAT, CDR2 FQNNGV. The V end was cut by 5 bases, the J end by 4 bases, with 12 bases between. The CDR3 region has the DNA TGTGCCAGCAGCATAAACGACAGATACAATGAGCAGTTCTTC. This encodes CASSINDRYNEQFF.

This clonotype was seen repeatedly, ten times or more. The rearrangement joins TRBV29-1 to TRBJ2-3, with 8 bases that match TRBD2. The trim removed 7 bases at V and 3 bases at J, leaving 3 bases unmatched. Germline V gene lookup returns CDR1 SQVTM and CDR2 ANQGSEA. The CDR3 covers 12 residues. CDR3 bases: TGCAGCGGGACTAGCATAACAGATACGCAGTATTTT. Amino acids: CSGTSITDTQYF.

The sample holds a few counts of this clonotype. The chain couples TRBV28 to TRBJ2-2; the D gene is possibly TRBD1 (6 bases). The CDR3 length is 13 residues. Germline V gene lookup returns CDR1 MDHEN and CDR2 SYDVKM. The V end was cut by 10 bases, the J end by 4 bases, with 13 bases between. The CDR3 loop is CANMDRVTGELFF. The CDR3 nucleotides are TGTGCCAACATGGACAGAGTCACCGGGGAGCTGTTTTTT.

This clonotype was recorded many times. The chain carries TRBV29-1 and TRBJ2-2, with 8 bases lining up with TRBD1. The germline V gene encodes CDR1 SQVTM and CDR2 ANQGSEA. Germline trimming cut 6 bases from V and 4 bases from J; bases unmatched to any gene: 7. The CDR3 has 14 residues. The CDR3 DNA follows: TGCAGCGTAGACGGACAGGGTGGCACCGGGGAGCTGTTTTTT. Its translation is CSVDGQGGTGELFF.

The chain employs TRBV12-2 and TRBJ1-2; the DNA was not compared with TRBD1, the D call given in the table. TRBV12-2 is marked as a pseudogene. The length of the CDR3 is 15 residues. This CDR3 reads CASREPPGQNYGYTF. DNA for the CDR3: TGTGCAAGTCGCGAACCTCCGGGACAGAACTATGGCTACACCTTC.

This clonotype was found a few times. The CDR3, as DNA: TGTGCCAGCAGCTATCTTGACAGGCCGGACGAGCAGTACTTC. Translation: CASSYLDRPDEQYF. V is TRBV7-2 and J is TRBJ2-7; D possibly corresponds to TRBD1 (6 bases). CDR1 is SGHTA and CDR2 is FQGNSA in the germline V gene. CDR3 length equals 14 residues. Trimming left V 4 bases short and J 5 bases short, with 15 bases between.

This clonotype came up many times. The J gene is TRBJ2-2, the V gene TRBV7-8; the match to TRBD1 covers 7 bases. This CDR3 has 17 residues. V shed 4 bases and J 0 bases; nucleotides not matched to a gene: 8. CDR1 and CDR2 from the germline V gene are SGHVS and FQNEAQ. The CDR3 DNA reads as TGTGCCAGCAGCTCGATAGTTCAGGGGGCGAACACCGGGGAGCTGTTTTTT. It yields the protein CASSSIVQGANTGELFF.

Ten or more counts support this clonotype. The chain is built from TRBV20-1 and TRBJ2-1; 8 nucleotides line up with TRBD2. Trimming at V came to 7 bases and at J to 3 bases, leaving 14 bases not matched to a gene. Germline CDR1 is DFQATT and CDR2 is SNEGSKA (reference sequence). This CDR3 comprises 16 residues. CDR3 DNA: TGCAGTGGCCTCCTCGGAGCGGGGGAACGCTACAATGAGCAGTTCTTC. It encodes CSGLLGAGERYNEQFF.

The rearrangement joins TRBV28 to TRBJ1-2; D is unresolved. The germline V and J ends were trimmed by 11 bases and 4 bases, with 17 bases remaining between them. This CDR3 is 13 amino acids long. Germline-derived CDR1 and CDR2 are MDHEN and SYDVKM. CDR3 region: CASKRAVSYGYTF. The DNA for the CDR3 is TGTGCCTCCAAAAGGGCCGTGAGCTATGGCTACACCTTC.

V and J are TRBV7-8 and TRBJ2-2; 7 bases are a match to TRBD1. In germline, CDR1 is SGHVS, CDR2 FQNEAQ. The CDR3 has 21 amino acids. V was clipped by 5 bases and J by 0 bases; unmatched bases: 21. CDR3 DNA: TGTGCCAGCAGCCATACGACCCGACAGGGCCTTATGGTATCGAACACCGGGGAGCTGTTTTTT. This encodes CASSHTTRQGLMVSNTGELFF.

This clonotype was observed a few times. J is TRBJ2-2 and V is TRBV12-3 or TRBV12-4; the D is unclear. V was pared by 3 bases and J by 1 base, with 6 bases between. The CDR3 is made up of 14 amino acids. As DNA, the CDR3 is TGTGCCAGCAGTTTTCGGGTGAACACCGGGGAGCTGTTTTTT. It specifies CASSFRVNTGELFF.

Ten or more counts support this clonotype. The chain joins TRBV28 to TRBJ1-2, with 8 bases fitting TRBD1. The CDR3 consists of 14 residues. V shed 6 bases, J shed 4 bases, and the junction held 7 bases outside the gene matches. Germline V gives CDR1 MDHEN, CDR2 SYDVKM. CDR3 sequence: CASRLQGVGYGYTF. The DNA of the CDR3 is TGTGCCAGCAGATTACAGGGGGTCGGCTATGGCTACACCTTC.

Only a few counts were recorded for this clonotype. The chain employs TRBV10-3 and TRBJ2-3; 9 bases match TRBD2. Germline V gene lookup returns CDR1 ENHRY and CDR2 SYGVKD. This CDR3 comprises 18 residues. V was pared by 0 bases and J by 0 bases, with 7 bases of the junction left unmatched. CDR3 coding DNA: TGTGCCATCAGTGAGTCGACTAGCGGCTACCTTAGCACAGATACGCAGTATTTT. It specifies CAISESTSGYLSTDTQYF.

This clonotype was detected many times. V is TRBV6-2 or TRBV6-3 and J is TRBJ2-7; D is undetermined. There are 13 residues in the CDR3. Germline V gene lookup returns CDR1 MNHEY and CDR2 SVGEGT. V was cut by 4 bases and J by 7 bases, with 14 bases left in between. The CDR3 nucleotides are TGTGCCAGCAGTTTGCAGAATCCGGAGGAGCAGTACTTC. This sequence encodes CASSLQNPEEQYF.

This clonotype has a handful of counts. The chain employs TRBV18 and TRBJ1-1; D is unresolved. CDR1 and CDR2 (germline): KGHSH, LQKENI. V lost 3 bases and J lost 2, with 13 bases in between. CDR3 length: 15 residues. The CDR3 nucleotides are TGTGCCAGCTCACCCCGTGTCGAGGGTAACACTGAAGCTTTCTTT. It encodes CASSPRVEGNTEAFF.

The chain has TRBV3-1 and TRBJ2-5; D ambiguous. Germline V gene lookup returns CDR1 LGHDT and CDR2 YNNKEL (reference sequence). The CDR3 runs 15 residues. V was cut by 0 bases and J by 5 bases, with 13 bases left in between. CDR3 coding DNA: TGTGCCAGCAGCCAAGATCTCGGTAGGCTGGAGACCCAGTACTTC. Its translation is CASSQDLGRLETQYF.

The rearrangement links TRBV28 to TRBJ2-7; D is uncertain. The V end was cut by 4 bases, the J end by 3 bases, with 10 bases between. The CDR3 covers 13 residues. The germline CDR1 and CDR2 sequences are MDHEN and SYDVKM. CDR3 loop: CASSSRPYYEQYF. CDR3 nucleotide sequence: TGTGCCAGCAGTTCACGCCCTTACTACGAGCAGTACTTC.

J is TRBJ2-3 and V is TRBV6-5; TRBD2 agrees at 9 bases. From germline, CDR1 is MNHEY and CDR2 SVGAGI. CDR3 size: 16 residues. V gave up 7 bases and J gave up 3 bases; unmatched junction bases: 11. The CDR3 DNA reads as TGTGCCAGCACCCTGCGTGGCGGGGGGGGTACAGATACGCAGTATTTT. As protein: CASTLRGGGGTDTQYF.

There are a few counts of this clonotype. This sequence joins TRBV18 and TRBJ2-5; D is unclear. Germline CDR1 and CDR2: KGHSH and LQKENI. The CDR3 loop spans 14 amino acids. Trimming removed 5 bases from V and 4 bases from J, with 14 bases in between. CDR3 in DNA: TGTGCCAGCTCAGCCGACAACGAGAGAGAGACCCAGTACTTC. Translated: CASSADNERETQYF.

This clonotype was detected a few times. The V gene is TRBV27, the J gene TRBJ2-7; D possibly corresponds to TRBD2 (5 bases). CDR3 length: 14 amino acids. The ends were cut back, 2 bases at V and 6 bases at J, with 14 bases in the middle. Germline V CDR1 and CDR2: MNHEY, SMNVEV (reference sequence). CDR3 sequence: CASSLTGSGAEQYF. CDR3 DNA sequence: TGTGCCAGCAGTTTAACGGGGAGCGGCGCCGAGCAGTACTTC.

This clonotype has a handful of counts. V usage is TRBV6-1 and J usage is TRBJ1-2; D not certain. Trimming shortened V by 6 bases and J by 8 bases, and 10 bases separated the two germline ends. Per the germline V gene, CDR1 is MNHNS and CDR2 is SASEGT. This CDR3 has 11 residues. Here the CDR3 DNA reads TGTGCCAGCAGCCCCAGCTGGGGCTACACCTTC. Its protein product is CASSPSWGYTF.

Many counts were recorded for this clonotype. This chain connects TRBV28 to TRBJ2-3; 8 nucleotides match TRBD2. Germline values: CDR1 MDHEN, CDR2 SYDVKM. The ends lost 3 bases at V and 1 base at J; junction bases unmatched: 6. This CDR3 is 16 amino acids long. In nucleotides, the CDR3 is TGTGCCAGCAGTTTTCTCAGCGGGGGTGGCACAGATACGCAGTATTTT. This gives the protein CASSFLSGGGTDTQYF.

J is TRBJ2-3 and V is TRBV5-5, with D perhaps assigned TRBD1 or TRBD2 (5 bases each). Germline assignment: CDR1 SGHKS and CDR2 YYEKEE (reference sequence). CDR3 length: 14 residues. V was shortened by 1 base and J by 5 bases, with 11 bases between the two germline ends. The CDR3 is CASSLLPGGDTQYF. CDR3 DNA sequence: TGTGCCAGCAGCTTGCTCCCTGGGGGAGATACGCAGTATTTT.

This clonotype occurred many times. DNA for the CDR3: TGTGCCAGCAGGACCAGATCACCCCTCCACTTT. Translation gives CASRTRSPLHF. The chain is built from TRBV5-6 and TRBJ1-6; D gene ambiguous. The CDR3 runs to 11 residues. V lost 5 bases and J lost 10, with 7 bases in between. Looked up from germline, CDR1 is SGHDT and CDR2 is YYEEEE.

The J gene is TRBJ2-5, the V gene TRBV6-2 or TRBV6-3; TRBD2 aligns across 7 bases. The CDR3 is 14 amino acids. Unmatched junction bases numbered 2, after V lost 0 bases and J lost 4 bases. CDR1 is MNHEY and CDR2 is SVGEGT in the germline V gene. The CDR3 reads CASSYSWEGETQYF. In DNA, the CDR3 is TGTGCCAGCAGTTACTCGTGGGAGGGAGAGACCCAGTACTTC.

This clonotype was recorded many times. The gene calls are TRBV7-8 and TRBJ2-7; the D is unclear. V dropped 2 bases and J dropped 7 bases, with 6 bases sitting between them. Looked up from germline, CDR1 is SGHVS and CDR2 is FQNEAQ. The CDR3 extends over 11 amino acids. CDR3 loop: CASSLTWEQYF. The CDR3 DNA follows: TGTGCCAGCAGCTTAACGTGGGAGCAGTACTTC.

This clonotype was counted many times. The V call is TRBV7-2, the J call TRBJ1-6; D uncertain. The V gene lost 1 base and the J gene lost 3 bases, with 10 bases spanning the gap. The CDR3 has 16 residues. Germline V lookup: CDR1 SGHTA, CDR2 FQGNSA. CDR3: CASSLVAQDYNSPLHF. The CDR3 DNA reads TGTGCCAGCAGCTTAGTCGCGCAGGACTATAATTCACCCCTCCACTTT.

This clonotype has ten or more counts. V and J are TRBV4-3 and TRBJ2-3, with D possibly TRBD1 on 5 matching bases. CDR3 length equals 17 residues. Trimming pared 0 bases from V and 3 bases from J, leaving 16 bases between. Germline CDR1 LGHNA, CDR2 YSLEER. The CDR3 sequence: CASSQELAGRRTDTQYF. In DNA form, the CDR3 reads TGCGCCAGCAGCCAAGAGCTGGCAGGGCGACGTACAGATACGCAGTATTTT.

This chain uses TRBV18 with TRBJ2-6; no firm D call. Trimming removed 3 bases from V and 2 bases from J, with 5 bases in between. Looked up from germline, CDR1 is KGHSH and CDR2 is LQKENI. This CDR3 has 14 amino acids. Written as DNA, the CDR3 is TGTGCCAGCTCACCCTCCGCTGGGGCCAACGTCCTGACTTTC. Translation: CASSPSAGANVLTF.

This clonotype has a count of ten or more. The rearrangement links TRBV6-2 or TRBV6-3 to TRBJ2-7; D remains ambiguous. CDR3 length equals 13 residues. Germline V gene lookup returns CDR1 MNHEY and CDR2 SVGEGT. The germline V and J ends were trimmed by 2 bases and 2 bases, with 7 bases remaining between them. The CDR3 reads CASSYGRAYEQYF. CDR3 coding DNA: TGTGCCAGCAGTTACGGCCGGGCCTACGAGCAGTACTTC.

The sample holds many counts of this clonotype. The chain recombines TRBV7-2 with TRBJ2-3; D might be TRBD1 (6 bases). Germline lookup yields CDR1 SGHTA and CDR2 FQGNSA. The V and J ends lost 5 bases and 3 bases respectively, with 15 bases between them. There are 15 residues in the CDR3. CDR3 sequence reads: CASSLNPRGTDTQYF. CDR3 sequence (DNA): TGTGCCAGCAGCCTCAACCCAAGGGGGACAGATACGCAGTATTTT.

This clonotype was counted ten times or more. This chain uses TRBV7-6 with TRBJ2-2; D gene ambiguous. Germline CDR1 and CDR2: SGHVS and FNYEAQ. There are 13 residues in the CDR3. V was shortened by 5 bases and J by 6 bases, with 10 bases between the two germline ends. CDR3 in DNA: TGTGCCAGCAGCCCTAGGACCGCCGGGGAGCTGTTTTTT. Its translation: CASSPRTAGELFF. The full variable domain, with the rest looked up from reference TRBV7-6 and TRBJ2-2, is GAGVSQSPRYKVTKRGQDVALRCDPISGHVSLYWYRQALGQGPEFLTYFNYEAQQDKSGLPNDRFSAERPEGSISTLTIQRTEQRDSAMYRCASSPRTAGELFFGEGSRLTVL.